These T cell receptor beta chains were read from a single sample in a study of PD-L1 blockade in urothelial cancer. The repertoire was sequenced with immunoSEQ multiplex PCR; TCRdb's copy has only in-frame clones and lacks some. The sample includes about 36,000 clones, 84% of them seen just once. The sample here was PBMCs, taken around atezolizumab (anti-PD-L1) treatment. Receptor source: a man aged 35 to 55 with urothelial cancer. The CDR3 runs from the conserved cysteine through the conserved F or W.

TRBV2 CASSVGAGVSEEQFF
TRBV19 CASSVGQGAGYEQYF
TRBV30 CAWSVRGDRGNTGELFF
TRBV30 CAWDRVNEKLFF
TRBV27 CASSLSPGGLLGYTF
TRBV28 CASSWDSSNRQPQHF
TRBV5-6 CASSGPGANYGYTF
TRBV27 CASSLTSQGGSYEQYF
TRBV19 CASSSRQGNQPQHF
TRBV5-1 CASSGTSNTDTQYF
TRBV27 CASSSGLSNEKLFF
TRBV28 CASTTGPGELFF
TRBV5-1 CASRTRVASQPQHF
TRBV19 CASSDTNGEFWTF
TRBV27 CASGGIVQFF
TRBV7-3 CASSLRGAGMSSYNEQFF
TRBV28 CASSFPRQTNTEAFF
TRBV28 CASNTQGSGSYEQYF
TRBV27 CASSPARGREQFF
TRBV19 CASRIGQNEYF
TRBV7-2 CASSLPGVETQYF
TRBV5-1 CASSLGLGGRTNEQFF
TRBV4-1 CASSHGGLRYSNQPQHF
TRBV7-9 CASSLDGGPDNEQFF
TRBV30 CAWTPPSSYEQYF
TRBV4-3 CASSPRTSGSYEQYF
TRBV18 CASSRSGSHETQYF
TRBV5-6 CASRTTSGRAGLDTQYF
TRBV28 CASSFPGNLYEQYF
TRBV21-1 CASSSGLAGISYEQYF
TRBV7-7 CASSLGQGLNTGELFF
TRBV30 CAWSEQGREQYF
TRBV15 CATSLERHYGYTF
TRBV30 CAWSLAGSESNQPQHF
TRBV5-6 CASSLTGQASYEQYF
TRBV19 CASSPGGETQYF
TRBV6-1 CASSATGLSGNTIYF
TRBV28 CASKMWGGEQYF
TRBV30 CAWSVASGGSGFFTDTQYF
TRBV11-1 CASSFLAGGARLTGELFF
TRBV6-6 CAIKTGGSTEAFF
TRBV7-8 CASSLAGRLAGGDTQYF
TRBV30 CAWSVGDPLPIQYF
TRBV6-6 CASSQNPGLVGEQFF
TRBV2 CASSWTSGSGFSYEQYF
TRBV15 CATRIAGAQATPYNEQFF
TRBV4-2 CASGSRDRAWGQFF
TRBV7-2 CASSLVDEQYF
TRBV6-1 CASSGRQGGGPGELFF
TRBV30 CAWSAGPLSSYEQYF
TRBV9 CASSVGAGRGVEQFF
TRBV18 CASSRRASYDQDTQYF